A selection of T cell receptor beta chains follows, all from one sample in a study of blood T cells in healthy people across ages. TCRdb re-derived calls from the 5' RACE reads in MiXCR, one entry per CDR3 protein. The table has around 1.5 million distinct CDR3 sequences, roughly 60% seen once; the top ten hold about 6.7%. Sequencing was done on a sample of blood. The receptor set was obtained from a man younger than 30 in good health. Each CDR3 is given with its conserved first and last residue. The D gene is left open where the match is weak. Expanded clones are given a class, and other clones once, few, many or no size at all.

TRBD1 TRBJ2-7 . TRBV27 TGTGCCAGCGGTCAAGGCGTAACAGGGGTACGGGAGCAGTACTTC CASGQGVTGVREQYF
TRBD1 TRBJ2-5 . TRBV6-5 TGTGCCAGCAGTCGCGGGACAGGGAGAGCTTCGGAGACCCAGTACTTC CASSRGTGRASETQYF
. TRBJ1-4 . TRBV10-3 TGTGCCATCAGTGGAGGGGGGGGCGGTCGGACTAATGAAAACCTGTTTTTT CAISGGGGGRTNENLFF
. TRBJ2-7 . TRBV7-2 TGTGCCAGCAGCTTAGAGGGGAAGGGGTCCTACGAGCAGTACTTC CASSLEGKGSYEQYF
TRBD1 TRBJ2-5 . TRBV20-1 TGCAGTGCCAGGGACAGCCCTGGGGAGACCCAGTACTTC CSARDSPGETQYF
. TRBJ1-2 . TRBV27 TGTGCCAGCAGTTTATCGCTTGGGAGGGGGGGGACGGACTATGGCTACACCTTC CASSLSLGRGGTDYGYTF
. TRBJ2-3 . TRBV7-9 TGTGCCAGCAGCTTAGCTGGGCTAGTAGAGGGAGTTGATACGCAGTATTTT CASSLAGLVEGVDTQYF
. TRBJ2-3 once TRBV7-7 TGTGCTAGCAGCAAATCTGGAACAGATACGCAGTATTTT CASSKSGTDTQYF
. TRBJ1-2 few TRBV28 TGTGCCAGCAGTCTTATGGGGGGAAGATATGGCTACACCTTC CASSLMGGRYGYTF
TRBD1 TRBJ1-1 . TRBV25-1 TGTGCCAGCAGTGCCTACAGGGGATCTGAAGCTTTCTTT CASSAYRGSEAFF
TRBD1 TRBJ1-1 . TRBV20-1 TGCAGTGCTATGGATGACAGGGACCCTCACACTGAAGCTTTCTTT CSAMDDRDPHTEAFF
TRBD1 TRBJ1-2 . TRBV13 TGTGCCAGCAGCTCCTTTACCGGGACAGGCAATGGCTACACCTTC CASSSFTGTGNGYTF
. TRBJ1-1 . TRBV4-1 TGCGCCAGCAGTAGAGTTACCGATCACATGAACACTGAAGCTTTCTTT CASSRVTDHMNTEAFF
. TRBJ2-3 few TRBV7-2 TGTGCCAGCAGCCATACCCCTAAGTCCCCAGATACGCAGTATTTT CASSHTPKSPDTQYF
. TRBJ2-1 . TRBV20-1 TGCAGTGCTAGAGATTCGGCGCCTTCCTACAATGAGCAGTTCTTC CSARDSAPSYNEQFF
. TRBJ1-2 . TRBV6-5 TGTGCCAGCAGACCCGGGGCCCTCTATCGCTACACCTTC CASRPGALYRYTF
. TRBJ2-4 . TRBV2 TGTGCCAGCAGTGAAGCCGACCTATTACGTATACTAGCCAAAAACATTCAGTACTTC CASSEADLLRILAKNIQYF
. TRBJ2-3 . TRBV24-1 TGTGCCACCTATTGGCGGGGCATCCATCAGGATACGCAGTATTTT CATYWRGIHQDTQYF
TRBD2 TRBJ2-3 . TRBV7-8 TGTGCCGGCGATGACCCGGGACTAAGCACAGATACGCAGTATTTT CAGDDPGLSTDTQYF
. TRBJ1-6 . TRBV11-2 TGTGCCAGCAGCCAAGCTTTTTTTGGGGGTTTAAGGGCAGAATCACCCCTCCACTTT CASSQAFFGGLRAESPLHF
TRBD1 TRBJ2-5 many TRBV6-5 TGTGCCAGCAGTGGGACAGGGGAGACCCAGTACTTC CASSGTGETQYF